Below, one TCR beta chain is given with its context. Its antigen remains unidentified. This could be a read error, since a much larger clone is one nucleotide away. Unique molecular identifiers tagged individual cDNA molecules. TCRdb used MiXCR to reprocess the 5' RACE reads, holding one entry per CDR3 protein. This sample has 25,000 to 40,000 distinct CDR3 sequences, with under 7% found just once. The sample belongs to a study of early T cells in non-severe SARS-CoV-2 infection. Looking at the study overall: The authors sequenced bulk RNA from unsorted whole blood, leaving chains unpaired.

Regarding the study as a whole: Sequences matched to VDJdb favored anti-spike CD8 responses, while private and CD4 specificities were missed.

The CDR3 has 14 residues. Germline CDR1 is SGHAT and CDR2 is FQNNGV. The chain combines TRBV11-2 with TRBJ2-1; D is perhaps TRBD2 (7 bases). The TCR comes from an adult who was a healthcare worker with PCR-confirmed SARS-CoV-2 infection or an uninfected control (not recorded which). The sequenced sample consisted of whole blood. CDR3 DNA sequence: TGTGTCAGCAGCTTAGAGGGGGGGCCAAATGAGCAGTTCTTC. Translated, it gives CVSSLEGGPNEQFF.